This T cell receptor (beta chain) was observed in a study of OX40 agonist ivuxolimab in advanced cancers. Study summary: Patients received the agonistic anti-OX40 (CD134) antibody ivuxolimab. Study-wide results and caveats: Averaged across samples, CD8+ T cells carried more expanded clones than CD4+ did.

In regard to this clone: Its antigen is as yet unknown.

Germline CDR1 reads LNHNV; CDR2 reads YYDKDF (reference sequence). CDR3 length: 17 amino acids. Trimming left V 0 bases short and J 3 bases short, with 18 bases between. TCRdb's copy holds only in-frame clones and misses some; the assay was immunoSEQ multiplex PCR. The data show fewer than 120,000 clones, about 92% seen once. The receptor was isolated from an adult with an advanced solid tumor such as melanoma, head and neck, liver or kidney cancer. The starting material was CD4+ or CD8+ T cells sorted from blood, obtained in a trial of the OX40 agonist ivuxolimab. J is TRBJ2-7 and V is TRBV15; the D gene is possibly TRBD1 (5 bases). The CDR3 region is CATSRDTKGQGDYEQYF. Here the CDR3 DNA reads TGTGCCACCAGCAGAGATACCAAAGGGCAGGGTGACTACGAGCAGTACTTC.